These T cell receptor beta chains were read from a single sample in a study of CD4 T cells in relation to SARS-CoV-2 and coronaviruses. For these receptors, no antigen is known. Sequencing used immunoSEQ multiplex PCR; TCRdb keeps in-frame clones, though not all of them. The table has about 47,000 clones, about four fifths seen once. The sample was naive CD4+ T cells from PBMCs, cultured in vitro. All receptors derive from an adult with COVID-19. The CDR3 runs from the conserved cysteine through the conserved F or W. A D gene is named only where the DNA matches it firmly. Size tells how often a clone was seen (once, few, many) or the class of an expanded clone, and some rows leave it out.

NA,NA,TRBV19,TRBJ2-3,CASSMRQGGTDTQYF,TGTGCCAGTAGTATGAGGCAGGGCGGAACAGATACGCAGTATTTT
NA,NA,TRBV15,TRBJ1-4,CATSRGEKGEKLFF,TGTGCCACCAGCAGGGGGGAGAAGGGTGAAAAACTGTTTTTT
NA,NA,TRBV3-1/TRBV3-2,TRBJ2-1,CASSQGGDEQFF,TGTGCCAGCAGCCAAGGGGGCGATGAGCAGTTCTTC
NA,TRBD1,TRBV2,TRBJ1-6,CASSVRTGSNSPLHF,TGTGCCAGCAGTGTCCGGACAGGGAGTAATTCACCCCTCCACTTT
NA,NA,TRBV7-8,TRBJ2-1,CASSVEGSGHNEQFF,TGTGCCAGCAGCGTAGAGGGTAGCGGACACAATGAGCAGTTCTTC
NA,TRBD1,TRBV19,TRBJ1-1,CASSDRDTEAFF,TGTGCCAGTAGCGACAGGGACACTGAAGCTTTCTTT
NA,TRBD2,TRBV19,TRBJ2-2,CASSIMTSIGELFF,TGTGCCAGTAGTATTATGACTAGCATCGGGGAGCTGTTTTTT
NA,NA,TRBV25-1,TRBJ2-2,CASSGFSGGRLFF,TGTGCCAGCAGTGGATTTTCCGGGGGAAGGCTGTTTTTT
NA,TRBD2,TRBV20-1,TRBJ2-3,CSASGTSGSSQYF,TGCAGTGCTAGTGGGACTAGCGGGAGTTCGCAGTATTTT
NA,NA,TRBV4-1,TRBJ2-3,CASSPRGFLSTDTQYF,TGCGCCAGCAGCCCTCGCGGATTCTTGAGCACAGATACGCAGTATTTT
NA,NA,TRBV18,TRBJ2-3,CASSPLSLATDTQYF,TGTGCCAGCTCACCACTGTCCCTGGCGACAGATACGCAGTATTTT
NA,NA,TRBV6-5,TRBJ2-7,CASSSADYEQYF,TGTGCCAGCAGTTCGGCGGACTACGAGCAGTACTTC
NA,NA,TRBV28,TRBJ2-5,CASSLSGSQVTQYF,TGTGCCAGCAGTTTATCTGGATCGCAAGTGACCCAGTACTTC
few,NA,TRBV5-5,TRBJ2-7,CASHHKGLNEQYF,TGTGCCAGTCACCACAAGGGCCTCAACGAGCAGTACTTC
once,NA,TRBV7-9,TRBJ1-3,CASSSYYRLGSGNTIYF,TGTGCCAGCAGCTCGTACTACAGGCTTGGGTCTGGAAACACCATATATTTT